One sample yielded the 15 T cell receptor beta chains listed below, sequenced in a study of PD-L1 blockade in urothelial cancer. Time point reported: peripheral blood 6 weeks after treatment start. Clones were sequenced by immunoSEQ multiplex PCR, and TCRdb holds only the in-frame ones, with some missing. Among tens of thousands of clones, around 85% were seen once, and the ten largest hold 8.5% to 12%. The sample was PBMCs, taken around atezolizumab (anti-PD-L1) treatment. All receptors derive from a man aged 60-69 years with urothelial cancer.

DNA for the CDR3: TGTGCCAGCTCACCCCGCCACGACAGGGGTGGGGAGACCCAGTACTTC. Translating it yields CASSPRHDRGGETQYF. The V and J genes are TRBV18 and TRBJ2-5; TRBD1 matches at 8 bases. V lost 3 bases to trimming and J lost 5 bases; unmatched junction nucleotides: 11. The CDR3 contains 16 residues. Per the germline V gene, CDR1 is KGHSH and CDR2 is LQKENI. The full variable domain, with the rest looked up from reference TRBV18 and TRBJ2-5, is NAGVMQNPRHLVRRRGQEARLRCSPMKGHSHVYWYRQLPEEGLKFMVYLQKENIIDESGMPKERFSAEFPKEGPSILRIQQVVRGDSAAYFCASSPRHDRGGETQYFGPGTRLLVL.

The J gene is TRBJ2-3, the V gene TRBV5-1; 7 nucleotides agree with TRBD1. Losses at the gene ends were 6 bases for V and 2 bases for J; bases not matched to a gene: 12. The CDR3 has 16 amino acids. Germline CDR1 and CDR2: SGHRS and YFSETQ. The CDR3 region is CASTPLKDRLTDTQYF. CDR3 coding DNA: TGCGCCAGCACCCCACTGAAGGACAGGCTCACAGATACGCAGTATTTT.

This chain uses TRBV9 with TRBJ1-1; the D is unclear. V was shortened by 0 bases and J by 0 bases, with 3 bases between the two germline ends. Germline V lookup: CDR1 SGDLS, CDR2 YYNGEE. The CDR3 has 13 residues. CDR3 coding DNA: TGTGCCAGCAGCGTAGCGGTGAACACTGAAGCTTTCTTT. It encodes CASSVAVNTEAFF.

This clone was seen only a few times. This sequence joins TRBV2 and TRBJ2-1; D perhaps matches TRBD2 (5 bases). Deletions cut 6 bases from V and 8 bases from J, with 23 bases between. The CDR3 contains 16 residues. Germline CDR1 reads SNHLY; CDR2 reads FYNNEI. The CDR3: CASSGRTATYGDEQFF. The DNA for the CDR3 is TGTGCCAGCAGCGGCAGGACTGCAACATATGGTGATGAGCAGTTCTTC.

Details on this clone: Its ends do not fully match the called genes, so a read error is possible. The J gene is TRBJ2-7, the V gene TRBV7-7, with 7 bases lining up with TRBD2. Per germline, CDR1 SSHAT and CDR2 FNYEAQ (reference sequence). The CDR3 totals 14 residues. CDR3 region: CASSLDRGDYEQYF. CDR3 in DNA: TGTGCTAGCAGCTTAGATCGGGGGGACTACGAGCAGTACTTC. Drawing the rest from reference TRBV7-7 and TRBJ2-7, the complete variable domain is GAGVSQSPRYKVTKRGQDVTLRCDPISSHATLYWYQQALGQGPEFLTYFNYEAQPDKSGLPSDRFSAERPEGSISTLTIQRTEQRDSAMYRCASSLDRGDYEQYFGPGTRLTVT.

The chain uses TRBV10-1 and TRBJ1-4; D uncertain. This CDR3 is 17 amino acids long. Germline CDR1 and CDR2: WNHNN and SYGVQD (reference sequence). The V gene lost 1 base and the J gene lost 0 bases, with 12 bases spanning the gap. In DNA, the CDR3 is TGCGCCAGCAGTGAGTGGCAGAGCGCTACAACTAATGAAAAACTGTTTTTT. Protein product: CASSEWQSATTNEKLFF.

The chain joins TRBV5-6 to TRBJ2-1; tentatively, D is TRBD1 (5 bases). Germline-derived CDR1 and CDR2 are SGHDT and YYEEEE. The length of the CDR3 is 13 residues. The ends were cut back, 3 bases at V and 9 bases at J, with 13 bases in the middle. CDR3 DNA sequence: TGTGCCAGCAGCTCATGGACATTGGGTGAGCAGTTCTTC. This sequence encodes CASSSWTLGEQFF.

V gene TRBV7-2 combines with J gene TRBJ1-4; D may be TRBD1 (5 bases). The CDR3 runs to 15 residues. V was clipped by 1 base and J by 6 bases, with 12 bases between them. Per the germline V gene, CDR1 is SGHTA and CDR2 is FQGNSA. This chain's CDR3 is CASSLGGAADEKLFF. The CDR3 DNA sequence: TGTGCCAGCAGCTTAGGTGGGGCGGCGGATGAAAAACTGTTTTTT.

The chain couples TRBV5-4 to TRBJ1-2; TRBD1 agrees at 7 bases. Germline lookup yields CDR1 SGHNT and CDR2 YYREEE (reference sequence). CDR3 length: 15 residues. V was pared by 2 bases and J by 0 bases, with 4 bases of the junction left unmatched. Written as DNA, the CDR3 is TGTGCCAGCAGCTTTGGGACAGATGCTAACTATGGCTACACCTTC. Translated: CASSFGTDANYGYTF.

The genes are TRBV6-4 and TRBJ1-4; possible D gene TRBD1, 6 bases. Germline CDR1 reads MRHNA; CDR2 reads SNTAGT. This CDR3 comprises 15 residues. The V gene lost 2 bases and the J gene lost 8 bases, with 15 bases spanning the gap. The CDR3 here is CASSDENRVGEKLFF. In DNA, the CDR3 is TGTGCCAGCAGTGACGAGAACAGGGTAGGCGAAAAACTGTTTTTT.

V and J are TRBV5-4 and TRBJ1-1; 7 nucleotides line up with TRBD1. The CDR3 consists of 15 residues. Germline CDR1 and CDR2: SGHNT and YYREEE (reference sequence). The ends lost 4 bases at V and 0 bases at J; junction bases unmatched: 6. The CDR3 reads CASSVRTGMNTEAFF. DNA of the CDR3: TGTGCCAGCAGCGTTCGGACAGGTATGAACACTGAAGCTTTCTTT.

This rearrangement joins TRBV27 to TRBJ2-6; maybe TRBD1 (5 bases). This CDR3 region has 15 residues. The V end was cut by 5 bases, the J end by 1 base, with 9 bases between. CDR1 is MNHEY and CDR2 is SMNVEV in the germline V gene (reference sequence). In DNA, the CDR3 is TGTGCCAGCAGTGTTAAGGGGTCTGGGGCCAACGTCCTGACTTTC. It translates to CASSVKGSGANVLTF.

A single count supports this clone. The chain combines TRBV18 with TRBJ2-5; TRBD1 aligns across 7 bases. The germline V gene encodes CDR1 KGHSH and CDR2 LQKENI. CDR3 length: 14 amino acids. V shed 0 bases, J shed 3 bases, and the junction held 1 base outside the gene matches. The CDR3 region has the DNA TGTGCCAGCTCACCACCTGGGACAGAAGAGACCCAGTACTTC. Protein: CASSPPGTEETQYF. The entire variable domain, with the rest obtained from reference TRBV18 and TRBJ2-5, is as follows: NAGVMQNPRHLVRRRGQEARLRCSPMKGHSHVYWYRQLPEEGLKFMVYLQKENIIDESGMPKERFSAEFPKEGPSILRIQQVVRGDSAAYFCASSPPGTEETQYFGPGTRLLVL.

The chain recombines TRBV28 with TRBJ1-2, with 7 bases lining up with TRBD1. Per the germline V gene, CDR1 is MDHEN and CDR2 is SYDVKM. V lost 3 bases, J lost 4 bases, and 11 bases stayed unmatched. There are 16 residues in the CDR3. DNA for the CDR3: TGTGCCAGCAGTTTTATCAGGGGGACGTCACTCTATGGCTACACCTTC. Amino acid sequence: CASSFIRGTSLYGYTF.

V and J are TRBV5-1 and TRBJ2-7; TRBD1 matches at 9 bases. The CDR3 has 15 residues. Germline V gene data show CDR1 as SGHRS and CDR2 as YFSETQ. With 4 bases clipped from V and 5 bases from J, the junction kept 10 bases outside the gene matches. CDR3 sequence: CASSAPGQGLDEQYF. The CDR3 DNA reads TGCGCCAGCAGCGCACCGGGACAGGGTTTGGACGAGCAGTACTTC.